This T cell receptor (beta chain) appears in the sequencing data of a study of blood T cell repertoires in COVID-19. Turning to the study itself: The samples span acute and convalescent COVID-19 from the United States, Italy and Spain.

The authors' processing: How many nucleated cells were present was estimated from reference gene primer amplification. Measured with immunoSEQ multiplex PCR; TCRdb has only the in-frame clones, and not every one. The V and J calls and clone size were taken over from that table, and D and trimming were inferred from the DNA. The table lists under 300,000 clones, about four fifths of them singletons. V was clipped by 0 bases and J by 1 base, with 24 bases between them. CDR1 SGDLS and CDR2 YYNGEE come from the germline V gene. There are 20 residues in the CDR3. The genes are TRBV9 and TRBJ2-3, with D perhaps TRBD1 (6 bases). Sequenced material: peripheral blood. This sequence was found in a woman aged 18-29 years with acute or convalescent COVID-19. This CDR3 reads CASSVGTRGIVRKGTDTQYF. CDR3 bases: TGTGCCAGCAGCGTAGGGACGAGGGGGATAGTGAGAAAGGGCACAGATACGCAGTATTTT. The full variable domain, rest sourced from reference TRBV9 and TRBJ2-3, is DSGVTQTPKHLITATGQRVTLRCSPRSGDLSVYWYQQSLDQGLQFLIQYYNGEERAKGNILERFSAQQFPDLHSELNLSSLELGDSALYFCASSVGTRGIVRKGTDTQYFGPGTRLTVL.